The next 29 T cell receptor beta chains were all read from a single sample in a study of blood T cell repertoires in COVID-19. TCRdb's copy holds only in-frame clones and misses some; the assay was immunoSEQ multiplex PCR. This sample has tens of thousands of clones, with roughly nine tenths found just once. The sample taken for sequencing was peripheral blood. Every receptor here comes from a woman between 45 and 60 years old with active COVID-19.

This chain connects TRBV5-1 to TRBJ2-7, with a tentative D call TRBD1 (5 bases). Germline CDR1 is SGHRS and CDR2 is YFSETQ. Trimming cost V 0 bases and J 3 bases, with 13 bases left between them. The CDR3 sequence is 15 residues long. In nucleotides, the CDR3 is TGCGCCAGCAGCTTGGCCACAGGTATTAGCTACGAGCAGTACTTC. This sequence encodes CASSLATGISYEQYF.

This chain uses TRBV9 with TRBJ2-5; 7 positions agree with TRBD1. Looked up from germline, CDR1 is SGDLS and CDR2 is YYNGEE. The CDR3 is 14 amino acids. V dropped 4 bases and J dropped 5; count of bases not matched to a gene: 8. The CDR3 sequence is CASSSQTTGETQYF. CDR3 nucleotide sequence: TGTGCCAGCAGCTCCCAGACGACAGGGGAGACCCAGTACTTC.

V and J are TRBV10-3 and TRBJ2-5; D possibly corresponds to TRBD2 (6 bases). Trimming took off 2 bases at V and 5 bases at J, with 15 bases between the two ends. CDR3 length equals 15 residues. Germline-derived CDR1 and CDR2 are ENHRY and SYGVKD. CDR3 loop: CAISEEGGRKETQYF. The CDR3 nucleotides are TGTGCCATCAGTGAGGAAGGTGGGAGGAAGGAGACCCAGTACTTC.

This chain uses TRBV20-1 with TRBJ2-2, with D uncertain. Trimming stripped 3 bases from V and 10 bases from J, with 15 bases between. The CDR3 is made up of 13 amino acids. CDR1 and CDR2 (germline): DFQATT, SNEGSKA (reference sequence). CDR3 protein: CSASLFQVSELFF. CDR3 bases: TGCAGTGCTAGTCTGTTCCAGGTTTCGGAGCTGTTTTTT.

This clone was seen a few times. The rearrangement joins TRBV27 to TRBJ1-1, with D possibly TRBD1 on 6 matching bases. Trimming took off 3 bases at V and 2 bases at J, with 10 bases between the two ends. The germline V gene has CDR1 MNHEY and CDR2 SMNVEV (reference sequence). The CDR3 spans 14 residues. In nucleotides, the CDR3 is TGTGCCAGCAGTTTCCTACAGGGTAACACTGAAGCTTTCTTT. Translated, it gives CASSFLQGNTEAFF.

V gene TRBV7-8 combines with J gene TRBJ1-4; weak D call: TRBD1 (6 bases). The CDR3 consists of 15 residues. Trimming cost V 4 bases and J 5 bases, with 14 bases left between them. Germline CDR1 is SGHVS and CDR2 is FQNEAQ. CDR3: CASSYLGHKNEKLFF. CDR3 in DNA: TGTGCCAGCAGCTATCTGGGACACAAGAATGAAAAACTGTTTTTT.

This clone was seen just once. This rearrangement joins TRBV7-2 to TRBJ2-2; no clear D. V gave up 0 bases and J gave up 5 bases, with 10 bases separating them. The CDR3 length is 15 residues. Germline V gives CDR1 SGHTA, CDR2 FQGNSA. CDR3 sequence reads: CASSLALGGTGELFF. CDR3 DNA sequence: TGTGCCAGCAGCTTAGCCCTAGGTGGAACCGGGGAGCTGTTTTTT.

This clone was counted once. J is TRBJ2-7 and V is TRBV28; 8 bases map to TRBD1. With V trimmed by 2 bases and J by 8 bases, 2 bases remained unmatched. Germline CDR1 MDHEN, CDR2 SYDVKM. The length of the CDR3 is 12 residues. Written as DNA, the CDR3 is TGTGCCAGCAGTTTACCAGGGGGCAAGCAGTACTTC. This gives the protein CASSLPGGKQYF.

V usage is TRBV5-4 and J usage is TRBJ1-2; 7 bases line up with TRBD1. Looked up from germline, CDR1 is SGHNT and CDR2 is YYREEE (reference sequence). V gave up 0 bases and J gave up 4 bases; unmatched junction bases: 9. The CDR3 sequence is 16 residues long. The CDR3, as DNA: TGTGCCAGCAGCTTGGAAGGGGGCAGTCAACTCTATGGCTACACCTTC. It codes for CASSLEGGSQLYGYTF.

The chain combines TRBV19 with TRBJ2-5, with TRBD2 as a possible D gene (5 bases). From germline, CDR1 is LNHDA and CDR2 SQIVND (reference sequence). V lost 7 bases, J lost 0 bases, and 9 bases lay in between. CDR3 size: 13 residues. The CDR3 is CASTRADQETQYF. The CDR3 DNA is TGTGCCAGTACCAGAGCGGACCAAGAGACCCAGTACTTC.

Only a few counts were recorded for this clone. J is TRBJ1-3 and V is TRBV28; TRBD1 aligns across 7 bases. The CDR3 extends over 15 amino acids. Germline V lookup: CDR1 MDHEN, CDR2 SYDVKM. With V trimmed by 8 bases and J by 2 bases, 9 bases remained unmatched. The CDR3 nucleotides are TGTGCCAGCGGGCAGGGGGGCTTAGCTGGAAACACCATATATTTT. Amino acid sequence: CASGQGGLAGNTIYF.

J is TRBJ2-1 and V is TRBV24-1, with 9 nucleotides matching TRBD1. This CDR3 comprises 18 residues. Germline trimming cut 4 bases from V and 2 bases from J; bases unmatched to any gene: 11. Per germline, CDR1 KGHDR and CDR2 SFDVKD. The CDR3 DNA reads TGTGCCACCAGTGACTATGGGACAGGGCTGTTTCCCTACAATGAGCAGTTCTTC. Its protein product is CATSDYGTGLFPYNEQFF.

This CDR3 is CASSALDRDYGYTF. CDR3 DNA sequence: TGTGCCAGCAGTGCCCTCGACAGGGACTATGGCTACACCTTC. The chain links TRBV27 to TRBJ1-2; 7 nucleotides line up with TRBD1. Germline CDR1 reads MNHEY; CDR2 reads SMNVEV (reference sequence). CDR3 size: 14 residues. V shed 5 bases and J 3 bases; nucleotides not matched to a gene: 6.

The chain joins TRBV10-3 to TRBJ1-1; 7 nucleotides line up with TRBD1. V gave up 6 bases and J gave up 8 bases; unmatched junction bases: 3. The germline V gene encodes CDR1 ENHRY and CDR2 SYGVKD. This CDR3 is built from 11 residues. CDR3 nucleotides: TGTGCCATCAGGGGACAGACCGAAGCTTTCTTT. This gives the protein CAIRGQTEAFF.

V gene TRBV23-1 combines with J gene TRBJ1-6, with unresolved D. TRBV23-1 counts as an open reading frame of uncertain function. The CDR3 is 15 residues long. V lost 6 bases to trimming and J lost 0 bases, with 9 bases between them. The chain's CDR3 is CASRKRSSYNSPLHF. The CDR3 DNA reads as TGCGCCAGCAGGAAACGTAGCTCCTATAATTCACCCCTCCACTTT.

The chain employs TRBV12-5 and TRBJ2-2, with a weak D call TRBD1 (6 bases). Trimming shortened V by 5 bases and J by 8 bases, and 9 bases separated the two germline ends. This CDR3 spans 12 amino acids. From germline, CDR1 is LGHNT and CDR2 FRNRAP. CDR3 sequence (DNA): TGTGCTAGTGGTCACCAGGGGGGGGAGCTGTTTTTT. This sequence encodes CASGHQGGELFF.

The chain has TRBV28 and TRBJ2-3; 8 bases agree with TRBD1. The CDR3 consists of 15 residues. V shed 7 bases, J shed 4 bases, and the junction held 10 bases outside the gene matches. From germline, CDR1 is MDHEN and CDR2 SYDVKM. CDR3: CASTGRQGAADTQYF. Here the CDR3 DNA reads TGTGCCAGCACGGGCCGCCAGGGGGCTGCAGATACGCAGTATTTT.

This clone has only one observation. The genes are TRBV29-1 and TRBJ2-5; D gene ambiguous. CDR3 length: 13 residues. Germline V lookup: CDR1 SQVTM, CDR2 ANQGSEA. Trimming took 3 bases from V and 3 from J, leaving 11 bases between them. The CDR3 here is CSVDPTHKETQYF. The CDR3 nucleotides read TGCAGCGTTGACCCCACACACAAAGAGACCCAGTACTTC.

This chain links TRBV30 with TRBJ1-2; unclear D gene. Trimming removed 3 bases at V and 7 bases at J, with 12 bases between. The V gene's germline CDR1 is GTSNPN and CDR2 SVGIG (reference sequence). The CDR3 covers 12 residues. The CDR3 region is CAWSSRSSGYTF. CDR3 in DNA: TGTGCCTGGAGCAGCAGGTCGAGTGGCTACACCTTC. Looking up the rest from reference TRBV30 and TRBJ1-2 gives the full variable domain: SQTIHQWPATLVQPVGSPLSLECTVEGTSNPNLYWYRQAAGRGLQLLFYSVGIGQISSEVPQNLSASRPQDRQFILSSKKLLLSDSGFYLCAWSSRSSGYTFGSGTRLTVV.

The CDR3 DNA reads as TGTGCCAGCAGCTTGAGGAGGAGTAACACAGATACGCAGTATTTT. This codes for CASSLRRSNTDTQYF. The chain links TRBV11-2 to TRBJ2-3, with D perhaps TRBD2 (5 bases). Germline V gene lookup returns CDR1 SGHAT and CDR2 FQNNGV. CDR3 length: 15 amino acids. With 3 bases removed from V and 2 bases from J, the gap between germline ends came to 12 bases.

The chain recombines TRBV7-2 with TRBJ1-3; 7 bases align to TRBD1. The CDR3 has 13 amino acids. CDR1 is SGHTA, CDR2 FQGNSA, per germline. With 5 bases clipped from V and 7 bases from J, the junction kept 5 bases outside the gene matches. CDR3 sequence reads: CASSTRQGNTIYF. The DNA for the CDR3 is TGTGCCAGCAGCACTCGACAGGGCAACACCATATATTTT.

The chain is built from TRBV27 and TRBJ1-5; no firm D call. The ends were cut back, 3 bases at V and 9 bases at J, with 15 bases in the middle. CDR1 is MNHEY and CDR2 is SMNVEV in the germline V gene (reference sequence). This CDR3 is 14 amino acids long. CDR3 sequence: CASSFRPGMGPQHF. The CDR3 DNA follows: TGTGCCAGCAGTTTTAGACCGGGGATGGGGCCCCAGCATTTT.

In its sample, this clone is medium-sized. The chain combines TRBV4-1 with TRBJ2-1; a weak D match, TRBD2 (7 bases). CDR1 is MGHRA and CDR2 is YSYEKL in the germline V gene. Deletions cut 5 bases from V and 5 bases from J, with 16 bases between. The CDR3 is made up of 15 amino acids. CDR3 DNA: TGCGCCAGCAGCTTCAGGGGAGGGCCGAACAATGAGCAGTTCTTC. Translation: CASSFRGGPNNEQFF.

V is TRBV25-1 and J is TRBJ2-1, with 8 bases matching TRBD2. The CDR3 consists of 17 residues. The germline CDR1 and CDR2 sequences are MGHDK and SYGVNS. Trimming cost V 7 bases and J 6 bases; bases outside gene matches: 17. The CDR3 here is CASTPPDGLAGFNEQFF. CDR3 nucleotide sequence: TGTGCCAGCACTCCCCCGGATGGGCTAGCGGGCTTCAATGAGCAGTTCTTC.

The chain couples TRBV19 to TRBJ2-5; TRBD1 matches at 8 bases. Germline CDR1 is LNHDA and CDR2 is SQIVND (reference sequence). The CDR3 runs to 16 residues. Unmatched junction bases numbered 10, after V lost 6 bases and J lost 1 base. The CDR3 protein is CASSLRGLFGQETQYF. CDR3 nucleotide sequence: TGTGCCAGTAGCCTCAGGGGGCTCTTCGGCCAAGAGACCCAGTACTTC.

The CDR3 nucleotides read TGTGCCAGCAGCAACTGGGGACAGGAAATCTACGAGCAGTACTTC. Translation: CASSNWGQEIYEQYF. This chain uses TRBV9 with TRBJ2-7, with 8 bases lining up with TRBD1. Germline V gives CDR1 SGDLS, CDR2 YYNGEE. This CDR3 comprises 15 residues. The V gene end was trimmed by 4 bases and the J gene end by 3 bases; junction bases not matched to a gene: 9. Looking up the rest from reference TRBV9 and TRBJ2-7 gives the full variable domain: DSGVTQTPKHLITATGQRVTLRCSPRSGDLSVYWYQQSLDQGLQFLIQYYNGEERAKGNILERFSAQQFPDLHSELNLSSLELGDSALYFCASSNWGQEIYEQYFGPGTRLTVT.

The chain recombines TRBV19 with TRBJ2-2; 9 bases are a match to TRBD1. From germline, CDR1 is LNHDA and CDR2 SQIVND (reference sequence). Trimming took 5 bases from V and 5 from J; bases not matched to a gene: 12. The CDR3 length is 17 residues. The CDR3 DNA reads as TGTGCCAGTAGTCCCCCCAGAGGACAGGGGAATACCGGGGAGCTGTTTTTT. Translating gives CASSPPRGQGNTGELFF.

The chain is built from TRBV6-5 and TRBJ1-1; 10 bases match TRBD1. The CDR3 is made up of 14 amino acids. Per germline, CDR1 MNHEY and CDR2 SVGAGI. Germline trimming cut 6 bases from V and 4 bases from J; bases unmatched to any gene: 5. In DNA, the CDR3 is TGTGCCAGCAGGTCGGGACAGGGGATCACTGAAGCTTTCTTT. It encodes CASRSGQGITEAFF.

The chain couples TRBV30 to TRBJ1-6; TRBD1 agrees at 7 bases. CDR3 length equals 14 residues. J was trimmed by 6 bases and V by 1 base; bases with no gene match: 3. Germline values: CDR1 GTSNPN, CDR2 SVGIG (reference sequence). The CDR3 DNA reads TGTGCCTGGAGTGCGACAGGGACTAATTCACCCCTCCACTTT. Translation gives CAWSATGTNSPLHF.